This TCR beta chain was sequenced in a study of beta chain features in type 1 diabetes. General observations from the study: Junctions at VDJ sites from type 1 diabetes patients had fewer insertions and more deletions. A cDNA-based sequencing approach could over-represent cells with high TCR expression. Moderately but significantly shorter TCRB CDR3s were found in Type 1 diabetes patients in all four CD4+ subsets.

Sequenced material consisted of expressed TCRB transcripts (all of the isolated RNA was reverse transcribed). Assay: immunoSEQ multiplex PCR; the TCRdb copy retains only in-frame clones and omits some. The sample includes 330,000 or so clones, 14% of them seen just once. Between the trimmed V and J ends, which lost 8 bases and 4 bases, there was a span of 17 bases. The V gene's germline CDR1 is MNHEY and CDR2 SMNVEV (reference sequence). This CDR3 has 15 residues. A note on this clone: Its matching antigen is unknown.

Material for sequencing was central memory CD4+ T cells from blood. The clonotype comes from a man aged 25-45 years in good health. The rearrangement links TRBV27 to TRBJ2-2, with D possibly TRBD2 on 7 matching bases. The DNA for the CDR3 is TGTGCCAGCGCTTGGGGGGGGCCGGGCACCGGGGAGCTGTTTTTT. It is translated as CASAWGGPGTGELFF.